Below, 16 T cell receptor beta chains from the same sample are listed, as sequenced in a study of T cells after yellow fever vaccination. Each CDR3 protein is one row after TCRdb ran MiXCR on the 5' RACE reads. There are 550,000 or so distinct CDR3 sequences in the sample; roughly 21% occur only once, and roughly an eighth lies in the top ten. The source was PBMCs, collected 15 days after the yellow fever booster vaccination. The receptor source for this set is a man aged 25-45 years who received the YFV17D yellow fever vaccine.

This clonotype is a singleton in its sample. V usage is TRBV20-1 and J usage is TRBJ2-1, with 14 bases matching TRBD2. Germline CDR1 and CDR2: DFQATT and SNEGSKA (reference sequence). The CDR3 has 15 amino acids. The DNA for the CDR3 is TGCAGGGGACTAGCGGGAGATCTACGGGGCAATGAGCAGTTCTTC. This translates into CRGLAGDLRGNEQFF.

The genes are TRBV2 and TRBJ2-7, with D unclear. The CDR3 loop spans 11 amino acids. Germline-derived CDR1 and CDR2 are SNHLY and FYNNEI. The ends were cut back, 6 bases at V and 3 bases at J, with 6 bases in the middle. CDR3 coding DNA: TGTGCCAGCAGAGGGTACTACGAGCAGTACTTC. Translation gives CASRGYYEQYF.

This clonotype was observed a handful of times. The gene calls are TRBV30 and TRBJ2-7; D may be TRBD1 (6 bases). The germline V gene encodes CDR1 GTSNPN and CDR2 SVGIG (reference sequence). Trimming stripped 3 bases from V and 6 bases from J, with 15 bases between. This CDR3 has 13 amino acids. The CDR3, as DNA: TGTGCCTGGAGCCTACAGGGAAGAGGCGAGCAGTACTTC. This gives the protein CAWSLQGRGEQYF.

Only a few counts were recorded for this clonotype. This rearrangement joins TRBV6-1 to TRBJ2-3, with D possibly being TRBD1 or TRBD2 (5 bases each). The V and J ends lost 6 bases and 5 bases respectively, with 15 bases between them. Germline lookup yields CDR1 MNHNS and CDR2 SASEGT. CDR3 size: 14 residues. The CDR3 loop reads CASSPGPSKDTQYF. DNA for the CDR3: TGTGCCAGCAGCCCGGGACCTAGTAAAGATACGCAGTATTTT.

V usage is TRBV12-3 or TRBV12-4 and J usage is TRBJ2-1, with TRBD2 as a possible D gene (5 bases). The V end was cut by 4 bases, the J end by 3 bases, with 10 bases between. The CDR3 runs to 14 residues. The CDR3 DNA reads TGTGCCAGCAGTTCCCCGGCGGGCTACAATGAGCAGTTCTTC. Translating it yields CASSSPAGYNEQFF.

This clonotype has just a few counts. The chain employs TRBV6-2 or TRBV6-3 and TRBJ1-1; D is undetermined. Trimming took 0 bases from V and 0 from J, leaving 11 bases between them. From germline, CDR1 is MNHEY and CDR2 SVGEGT. This CDR3 has 16 residues. The CDR3 nucleotides read TGTGCCAGCAGTTACTCGTCAGGACTACTGAACACTGAAGCTTTCTTT. Residues: CASSYSSGLLNTEAFF.

The chain has TRBV5-1 and TRBJ2-7; D is perhaps TRBD2 (5 bases). Trimming cost V 6 bases and J 9 bases, with 13 bases left between them. The CDR3 totals 11 residues. CDR1 SGHRS and CDR2 YFSETQ come from the germline V gene. The CDR3 sequence: CASTEGVVQYF. CDR3 in DNA: TGCGCCAGCACCGAGGGAGTGGTGCAGTACTTC. The whole variable domain, remainder taken from reference TRBV5-1 and TRBJ2-7, is KAGVTQTPRYLIKTRGQQVTLSCSPISGHRSVSWYQQTPGQGLQFLFEYFSETQRNKGNFPGRFSGRQFSNSRSEMNVSTLELGDSALYLCASTEGVVQYFGPGTRLTVT.

In its sample, this clonotype was seen a few times. V usage is TRBV5-1 and J usage is TRBJ2-1; the D is unclear. Trimming took off 4 bases at V and 3 bases at J, with 8 bases between the two ends. This CDR3 has 13 amino acids. Germline V gene sequence: CDR1 SGHRS, CDR2 YFSETQ. The CDR3 sequence: CASSDRVYNEQFF. CDR3 sequence (DNA): TGCGCCAGCAGCGATCGGGTCTACAATGAGCAGTTCTTC.

The table lists this clonotype with many counts. The CDR3 loop reads CASSRTSGYTDTQYF. The DNA for the CDR3 is TGTGCCAGCAGTCGGACTAGCGGATACACAGATACGCAGTATTTT. The chain employs TRBV7-2 and TRBJ2-3, with 10 nucleotides matching TRBD2. This CDR3 comprises 15 residues. The V gene's germline CDR1 is SGHTA and CDR2 FQGNSA. J gave up 2 bases and V 6 bases, and 5 bases lay outside the gene matches.

This chain uses TRBV27 with TRBJ1-4; no definite D call. This CDR3 has 14 amino acids. Germline CDR1 reads MNHEY; CDR2 reads SMNVEV (reference sequence). Trimming took 4 bases from V and 5 from J, leaving 11 bases between them. The CDR3: CASSWAGENEKLFF. The DNA of the CDR3 is TGTGCCAGCAGTTGGGCCGGGGAAAATGAAAAACTGTTTTTT.

CDR3 region: CASSRTSDVSTQYF. In DNA, the CDR3 is TGTGCCAGCAGCCGGACTAGCGACGTTTCCACCCAGTACTTC. The genes are TRBV6-1 and TRBJ2-5, with 9 bases that match TRBD2. Losses at the gene ends were 6 bases for V and 8 bases for J; bases not matched to a gene: 10. Germline lookup yields CDR1 MNHNS and CDR2 SASEGT. CDR3 length: 14 amino acids.

Here the CDR3 DNA reads TGTGCCAGCAGCGCGGACTTCTTGAACACCGGGGAGCTGTTTTTT. Its translation is CASSADFLNTGELFF. The rearrangement uses TRBV7-8 and TRBJ2-2; D might be TRBD2 (5 bases). The V gene's germline CDR1 is SGHVS and CDR2 FQNEAQ. Trimming removed 5 bases at V and 1 base at J, with 11 bases between. The CDR3 runs 15 residues.

The chain combines TRBV6-2 or TRBV6-3 with TRBJ2-7; D possibly corresponds to TRBD2 (5 bases). The CDR3 has 15 amino acids. The ends were cut back, 0 bases at V and 2 bases at J, with 11 bases in the middle. Germline CDR1 and CDR2: MNHEY and SVGEGT. CDR3 bases: TGTGCCAGCAGTTACTCAGCACTGACTACCTACGAGCAGTACTTC. This sequence encodes CASSYSALTTYEQYF.

This clonotype was counted between two and nine times. The genes are TRBV3-1 and TRBJ1-5; D is perhaps TRBD1 (6 bases). The CDR3 is made up of 16 amino acids. The V gene lost 0 bases and the J gene lost 9 bases, with 18 bases spanning the gap. Germline V lookup: CDR1 LGHDT, CDR2 YNNKEL (reference sequence). This chain's CDR3 is CASSQDQGGQGGPQHF. The CDR3 bases are TGTGCCAGCAGCCAAGATCAAGGGGGGCAAGGAGGGCCCCAGCATTTT.

This clonotype came up many times. The genes are TRBV9 and TRBJ2-2, with D uncertain. The V end lost 0 bases, the J end lost 6 bases, and 9 bases lay between the germline ends. The CDR3 runs to 14 residues. The germline gives CDR1 SGDLS, CDR2 YYNGEE. The CDR3, as DNA: TGTGCCAGCAGCGTAGTGGGGATGGCCGGGGAGCTGTTTTTT. It codes for CASSVVGMAGELFF.

The J gene is TRBJ2-7, the V gene TRBV27; D possibly matches TRBD1 or TRBD2 (5 bases each). The germline V gene has CDR1 MNHEY and CDR2 SMNVEV (reference sequence). This CDR3 is 14 amino acids long. V lost 5 bases, J lost 7 bases, and 18 bases lay in between. The CDR3 is CASSGTTADEEQYF. CDR3 DNA sequence: TGTGCCAGCAGTGGGACGACGGCAGATGAGGAGCAGTACTTC.